What follows are 5 T cell receptor beta chains derived from one specimen sequenced in a study of CD8+ T cells in alopecia areata. The authors extracted RNA and reverse transcribed it into cDNA as the sequencing template. TCRdb's table, derived via immunoSEQ multiplex PCR, lists solely in-frame clones and lacks some. The table has about 180,000 clones, about 55% seen once; the top ten hold more than 10%. Treatment: oral pan-JAK inhibitor, 5-10 mg twice daily. The sample consisted of CD8+ T cells sorted from blood, taken at week 24, from a patient treated with tofacitinib. Receptor source: a human donor with alopecia areata.

The V and J genes are TRBV6-5 and TRBJ2-5; D ambiguous. This CDR3 is 14 amino acids long. With 5 bases removed from V and 2 bases from J, the gap between germline ends came to 12 bases. The germline CDR1 and CDR2 sequences are MNHEY and SVGAGI. The CDR3 region is CASSQSQIQETQYF. In DNA, the CDR3 is TGTGCCAGCAGTCAGTCTCAGATACAAGAGACCCAGTACTTC.

The chain recombines TRBV6-5 with TRBJ2-7; 10 bases are a match to TRBD1. The germline CDR1 and CDR2 sequences are MNHEY and SVGAGI. This CDR3 has 15 residues. The ends lost 5 bases at V and 5 bases at J; junction bases unmatched: 9. In DNA, the CDR3 is TGTGCCAGCAGTGGGTCCGGGACAGGGGTCCACGAGCAGTACTTC. Translating it yields CASSGSGTGVHEQYF.

This clone was picked up a small number of times. V is TRBV11-2 and J is TRBJ2-6; D uncertain. V was clipped by 7 bases and J by 3 bases, with 13 bases between them. This CDR3 is 15 amino acids long. The germline V gene encodes CDR1 SGHAT and CDR2 FQNNGV. This chain's CDR3 is CASTLGRIGANVLTF. The CDR3, as DNA: TGTGCCAGCACCCTGGGCCGCATTGGGGCCAACGTCCTGACTTTC.

This chain links TRBV29-1 with TRBJ2-1, with 8 bases lining up with TRBD1. With 5 bases clipped from V and 4 bases from J, the junction kept 13 bases outside the gene matches. Germline V gene data show CDR1 as SQVTM and CDR2 as ANQGSEA. The CDR3 totals 16 residues. CDR3 in DNA: TGCAGCGTTCCCCGGACAGGGATGGGTTTATACAATGAGCAGTTCTTC. Its translation is CSVPRTGMGLYNEQFF.

The rearrangement uses TRBV7-8 and TRBJ2-7; the match to TRBD2 covers 7 bases. The germline gives CDR1 SGHVS, CDR2 FQNEAQ. This CDR3 has 14 amino acids. The J segment lost 4 bases and the V segment lost 6 bases, leaving 9 bases of the junction unmatched. CDR3 DNA: TGTGCCAGCAGTTCCCCCCGGGGGGTGTACGAGCAGTACTTC. Amino acids: CASSSPRGVYEQYF. Combining the CDR3 with reference TRBV7-8 and TRBJ2-7 gives the whole variable domain GAGVSQSPRYKVAKRGQDVALRCDPISGHVSLFWYQQALGQGPEFLTYFQNEAQLDKSGLPSDRFFAERPEGSVSTLKIQRTQQEDSAVYLCASSSPRGVYEQYFGPGTRLTVT.